The clone carrying this T cell receptor (beta chain) was recorded a few times. J was trimmed by 0 bases and V by 4 bases; bases with no gene match: 5. The CDR3 consists of 16 residues. Germline CDR1 reads SGDLS; CDR2 reads YYNGEE. TCRdb independently ran MiXCR on the 5' RACE reads; one entry per CDR3 protein. The data show roughly 45,000 distinct CDR3 sequences, 25% to 35% seen once. These data belong to a study of T-cell memory formation after mild COVID-19. The source of this sequence is a man aged 18 to 35 who had mild COVID-19 (a few samples of this study predate the infection). Cell type and time point are not known. This sequence joins TRBV9 and TRBJ2-2; 8 positions match TRBD2. Sequenced sample: PBMCs or a T cell subset sorted from them (not recorded which). CDR3 DNA sequence: TGTGCCAGCAGCCACCCAGCGGGGGCGAACACCGGGGAGCTGTTTTTT. It codes for CASSHPAGANTGELFF.